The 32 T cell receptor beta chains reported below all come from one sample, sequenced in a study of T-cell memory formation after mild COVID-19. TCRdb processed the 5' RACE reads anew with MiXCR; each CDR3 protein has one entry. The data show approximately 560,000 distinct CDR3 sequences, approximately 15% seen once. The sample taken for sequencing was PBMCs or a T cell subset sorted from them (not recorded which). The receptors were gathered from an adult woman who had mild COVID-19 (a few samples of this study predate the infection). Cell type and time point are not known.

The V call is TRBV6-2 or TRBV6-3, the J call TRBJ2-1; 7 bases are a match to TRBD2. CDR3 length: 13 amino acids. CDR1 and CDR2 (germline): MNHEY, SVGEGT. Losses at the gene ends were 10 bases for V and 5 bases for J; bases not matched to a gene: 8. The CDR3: CATRRDYHNEQFF. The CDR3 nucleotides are TGTGCCACTCGCCGGGACTACCACAATGAGCAGTTCTTC.

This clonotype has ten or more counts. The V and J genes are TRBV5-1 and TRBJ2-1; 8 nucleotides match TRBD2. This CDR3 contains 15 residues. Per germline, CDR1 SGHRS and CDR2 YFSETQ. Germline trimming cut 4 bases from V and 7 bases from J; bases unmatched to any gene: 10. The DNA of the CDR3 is TGCGCCAGCAGCCCCGAAGTAGCGGGACATAATGAGCAGTTCTTC. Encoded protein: CASSPEVAGHNEQFF.

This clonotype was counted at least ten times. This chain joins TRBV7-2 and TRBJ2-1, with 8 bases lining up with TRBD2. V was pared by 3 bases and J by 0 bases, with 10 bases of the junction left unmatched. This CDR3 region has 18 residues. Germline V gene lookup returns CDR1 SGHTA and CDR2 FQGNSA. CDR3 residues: CASSFSGVLAASYNEQFF. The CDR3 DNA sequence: TGTGCCAGCAGCTTTAGCGGCGTACTAGCGGCCTCCTACAATGAGCAGTTCTTC.

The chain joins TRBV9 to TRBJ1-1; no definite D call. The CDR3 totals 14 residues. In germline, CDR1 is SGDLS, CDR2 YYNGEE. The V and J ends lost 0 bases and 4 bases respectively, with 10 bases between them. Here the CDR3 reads CASSVGDRTTEAFF. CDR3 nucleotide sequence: TGTGCCAGCAGCGTAGGCGACCGGACCACTGAAGCTTTCTTT.

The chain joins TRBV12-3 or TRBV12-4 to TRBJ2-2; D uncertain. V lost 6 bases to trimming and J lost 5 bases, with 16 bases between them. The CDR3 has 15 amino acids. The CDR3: CASSPPTIITGELFF. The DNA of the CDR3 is TGTGCCAGCAGCCCCCCCACTATTATAACCGGGGAGCTGTTTTTT.

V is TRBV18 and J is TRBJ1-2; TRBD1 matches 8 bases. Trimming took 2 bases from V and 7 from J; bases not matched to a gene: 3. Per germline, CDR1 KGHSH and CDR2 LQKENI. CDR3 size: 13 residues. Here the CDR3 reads CASSPVDRGGYTF. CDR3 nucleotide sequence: TGTGCCAGCTCACCAGTCGACAGGGGTGGCTACACCTTC.

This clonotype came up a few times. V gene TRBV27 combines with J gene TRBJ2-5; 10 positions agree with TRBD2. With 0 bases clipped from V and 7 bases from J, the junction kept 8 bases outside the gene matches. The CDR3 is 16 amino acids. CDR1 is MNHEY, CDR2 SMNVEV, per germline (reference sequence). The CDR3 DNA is TGTGCCAGCAGTTTATCGGGAGCGGGGGGGCCGGTGACCCAGTACTTC. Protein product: CASSLSGAGGPVTQYF.

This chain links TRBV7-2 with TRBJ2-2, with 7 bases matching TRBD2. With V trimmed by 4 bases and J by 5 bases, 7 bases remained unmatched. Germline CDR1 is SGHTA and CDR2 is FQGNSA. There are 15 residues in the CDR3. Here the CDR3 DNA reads TGTGCCAGCAGCTCAAGACTAGCTGGGACCGGGGAGCTGTTTTTT. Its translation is CASSSRLAGTGELFF.

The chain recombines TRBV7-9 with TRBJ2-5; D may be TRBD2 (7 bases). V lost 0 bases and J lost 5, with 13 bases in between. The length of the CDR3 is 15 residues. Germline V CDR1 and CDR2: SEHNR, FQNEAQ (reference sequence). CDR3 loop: CASSLAGGAHETQYF. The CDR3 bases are TGTGCCAGCAGCTTAGCGGGGGGGGCCCACGAGACCCAGTACTTC.

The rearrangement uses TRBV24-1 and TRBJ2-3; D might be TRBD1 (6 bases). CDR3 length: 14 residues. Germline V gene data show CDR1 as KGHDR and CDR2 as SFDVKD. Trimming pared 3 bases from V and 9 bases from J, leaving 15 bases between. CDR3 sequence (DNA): TGTGCCACCAGTGATGCTAACAGGGAAAAAACGCAGTATTTT. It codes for CATSDANREKTQYF.

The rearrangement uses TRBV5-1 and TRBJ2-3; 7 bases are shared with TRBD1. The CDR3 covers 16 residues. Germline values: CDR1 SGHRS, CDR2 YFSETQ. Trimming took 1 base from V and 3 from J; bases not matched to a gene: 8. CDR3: CASSLMGRQGTDTQYF. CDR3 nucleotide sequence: TGCGCCAGCAGCTTGATGGGGAGACAGGGAACAGATACGCAGTATTTT.

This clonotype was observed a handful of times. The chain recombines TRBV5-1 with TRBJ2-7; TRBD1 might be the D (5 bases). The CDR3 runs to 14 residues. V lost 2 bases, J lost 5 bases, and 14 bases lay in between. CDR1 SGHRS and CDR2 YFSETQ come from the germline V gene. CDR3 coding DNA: TGCGCCAGCAGCTTTCAACAGGAAGTCCACGAGCAGTACTTC. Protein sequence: CASSFQQEVHEQYF.

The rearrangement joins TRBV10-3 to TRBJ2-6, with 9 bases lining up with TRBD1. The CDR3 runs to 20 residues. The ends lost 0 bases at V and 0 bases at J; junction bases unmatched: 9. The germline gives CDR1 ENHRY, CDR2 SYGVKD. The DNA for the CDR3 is TGTGCCATCAGTGAGTCCCCACTGGGACAGGGCCTCTCTGGGGCCAACGTCCTGACTTTC. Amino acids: CAISESPLGQGLSGANVLTF.

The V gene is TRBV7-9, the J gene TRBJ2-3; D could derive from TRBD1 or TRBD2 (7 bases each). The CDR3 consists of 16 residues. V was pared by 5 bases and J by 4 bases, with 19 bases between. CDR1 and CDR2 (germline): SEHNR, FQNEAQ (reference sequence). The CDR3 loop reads CASSPAGGAGPDTQYF. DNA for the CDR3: TGTGCCAGCAGCCCGGCAGGGGGAGCGGGGCCAGATACGCAGTATTTT.

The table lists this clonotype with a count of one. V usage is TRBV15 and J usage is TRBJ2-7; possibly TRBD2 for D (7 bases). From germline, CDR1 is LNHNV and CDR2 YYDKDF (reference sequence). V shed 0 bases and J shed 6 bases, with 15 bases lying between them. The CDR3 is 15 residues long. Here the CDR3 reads CATSRERGAEREQYF. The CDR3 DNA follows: TGTGCCACCAGCAGAGAACGGGGGGCGGAGCGCGAGCAGTACTTC.

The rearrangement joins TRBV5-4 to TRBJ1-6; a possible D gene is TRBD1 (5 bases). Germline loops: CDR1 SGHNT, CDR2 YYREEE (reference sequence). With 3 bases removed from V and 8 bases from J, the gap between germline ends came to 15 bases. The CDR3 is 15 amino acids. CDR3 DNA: TGTGCCAGCAGCTCCACCGGGACTCCCGATTCACCCCTCCACTTT. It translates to CASSSTGTPDSPLHF. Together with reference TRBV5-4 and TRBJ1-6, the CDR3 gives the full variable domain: ETGVTQSPTHLIKTRGQQVTLRCSSQSGHNTVSWYQQALGQGPQFIFQYYREEENGRGNFPPRFSGLQFPNYSSELNVNALELDDSALYLCASSSTGTPDSPLHFGNGTRLTVT.

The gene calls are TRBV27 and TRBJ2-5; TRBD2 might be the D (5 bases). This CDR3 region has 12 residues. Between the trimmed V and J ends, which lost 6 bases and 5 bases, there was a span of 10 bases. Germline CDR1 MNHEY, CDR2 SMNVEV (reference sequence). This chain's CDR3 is CASRSGVETQYF. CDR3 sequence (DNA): TGTGCCAGCAGGTCCGGGGTTGAGACCCAGTACTTC.

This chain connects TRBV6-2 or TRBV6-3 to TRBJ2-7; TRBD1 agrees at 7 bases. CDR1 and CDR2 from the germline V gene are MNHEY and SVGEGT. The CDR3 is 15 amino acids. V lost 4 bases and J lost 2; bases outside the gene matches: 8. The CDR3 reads CASSFHRGFPYEQYF. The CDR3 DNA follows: TGTGCCAGCAGTTTCCACAGGGGTTTTCCCTACGAGCAGTACTTC.

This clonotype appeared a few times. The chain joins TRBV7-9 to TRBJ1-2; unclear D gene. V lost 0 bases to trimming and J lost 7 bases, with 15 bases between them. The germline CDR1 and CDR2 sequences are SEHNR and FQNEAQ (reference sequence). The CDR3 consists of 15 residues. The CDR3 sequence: CASSLAGGRRSGYTF. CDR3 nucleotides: TGTGCCAGCAGCTTAGCGGGAGGACGGAGAAGTGGCTACACCTTC.

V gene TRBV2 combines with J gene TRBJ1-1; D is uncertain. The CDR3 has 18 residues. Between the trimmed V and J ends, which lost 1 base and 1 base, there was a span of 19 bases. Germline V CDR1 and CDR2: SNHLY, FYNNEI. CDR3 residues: CASSEGVATPIPNTEAFF. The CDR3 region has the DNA TGTGCCAGCAGTGAAGGCGTTGCAACACCGATTCCGAACACTGAAGCTTTCTTT.

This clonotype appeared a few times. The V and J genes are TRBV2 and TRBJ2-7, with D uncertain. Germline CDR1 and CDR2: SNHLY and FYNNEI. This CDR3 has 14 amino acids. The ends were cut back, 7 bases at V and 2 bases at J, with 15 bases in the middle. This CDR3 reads CASTAEQITYEQYF. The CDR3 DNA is TGTGCCAGCACTGCCGAACAGATAACCTACGAGCAGTACTTC.

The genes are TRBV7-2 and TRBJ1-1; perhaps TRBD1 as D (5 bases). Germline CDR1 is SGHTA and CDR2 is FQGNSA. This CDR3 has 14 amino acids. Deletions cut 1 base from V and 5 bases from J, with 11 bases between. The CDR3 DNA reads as TGTGCCAGCAGCTTAGGGGGGGTTAAGACTGAAGCTTTCTTT. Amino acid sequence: CASSLGGVKTEAFF.

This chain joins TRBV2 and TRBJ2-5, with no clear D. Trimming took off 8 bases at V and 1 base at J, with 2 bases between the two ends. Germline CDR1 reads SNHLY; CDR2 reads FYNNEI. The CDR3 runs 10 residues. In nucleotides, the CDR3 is TGTGCCAGCGCCCAAGAGACCCAGTACTTC. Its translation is CASAQETQYF. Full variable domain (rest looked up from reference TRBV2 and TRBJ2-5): EPEVTQTPSHQVTQMGQEVILRCVPISNHLYFYWYRQILGQKVEFLVSFYNNEISEKSEIFDDQFSVERPDGSNFTLKIRSTKLEDSAMYFCASAQETQYFGPGTRLLVL.

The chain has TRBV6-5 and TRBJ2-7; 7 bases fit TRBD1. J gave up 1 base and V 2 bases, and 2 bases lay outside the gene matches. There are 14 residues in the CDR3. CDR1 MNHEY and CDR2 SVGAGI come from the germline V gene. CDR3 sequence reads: CASSYDRVSYEQYF. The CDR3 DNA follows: TGTGCCAGCAGTTACGACAGGGTTTCCTACGAGCAGTACTTC.

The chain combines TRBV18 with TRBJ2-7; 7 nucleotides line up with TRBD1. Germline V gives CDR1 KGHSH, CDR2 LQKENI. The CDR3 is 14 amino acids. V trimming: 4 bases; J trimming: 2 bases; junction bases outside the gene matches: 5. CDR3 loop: CASSRRDSPYEQYF. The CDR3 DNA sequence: TGTGCCAGCTCACGACGGGACAGCCCCTACGAGCAGTACTTC.

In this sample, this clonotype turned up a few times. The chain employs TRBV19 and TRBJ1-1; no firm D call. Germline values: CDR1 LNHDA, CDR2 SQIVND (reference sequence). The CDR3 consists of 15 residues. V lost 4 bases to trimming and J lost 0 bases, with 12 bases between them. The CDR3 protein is CASSTLGEMNTEAFF. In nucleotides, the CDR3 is TGTGCCAGTAGTACCTTAGGTGAGATGAACACTGAAGCTTTCTTT. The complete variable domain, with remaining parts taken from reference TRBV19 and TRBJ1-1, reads DGGITQSPKYLFRKEGQNVTLSCEQNLNHDAMYWYRQDPGQGLRLIYYSQIVNDFQKGDIAEGYSVSREKKESFPLTVTSAQKNPTAFYLCASSTLGEMNTEAFFGQGTRLTVV.

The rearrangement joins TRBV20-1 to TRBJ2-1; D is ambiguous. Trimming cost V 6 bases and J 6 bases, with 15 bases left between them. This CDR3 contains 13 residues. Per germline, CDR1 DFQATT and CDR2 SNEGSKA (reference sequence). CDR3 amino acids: CSAKPLGSNEQFF. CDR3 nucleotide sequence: TGCAGTGCCAAGCCCCTGGGTTCCAATGAGCAGTTCTTC.

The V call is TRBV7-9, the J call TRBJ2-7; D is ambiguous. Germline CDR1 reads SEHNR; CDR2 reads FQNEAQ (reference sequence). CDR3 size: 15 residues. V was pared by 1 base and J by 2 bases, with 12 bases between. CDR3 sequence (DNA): TGTGCCAGCAGCTTAGTACAAGGCGTGACCTACGAGCAGTACTTC. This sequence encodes CASSLVQGVTYEQYF.

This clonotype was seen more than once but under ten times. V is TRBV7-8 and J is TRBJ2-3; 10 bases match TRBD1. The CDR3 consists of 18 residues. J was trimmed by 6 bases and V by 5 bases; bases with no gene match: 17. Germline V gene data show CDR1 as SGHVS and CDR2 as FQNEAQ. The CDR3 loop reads CASSEPGQGRNDPDTQYF. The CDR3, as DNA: TGTGCCAGCAGCGAACCGGGACAGGGGAGGAATGATCCGGATACGCAGTATTTT.

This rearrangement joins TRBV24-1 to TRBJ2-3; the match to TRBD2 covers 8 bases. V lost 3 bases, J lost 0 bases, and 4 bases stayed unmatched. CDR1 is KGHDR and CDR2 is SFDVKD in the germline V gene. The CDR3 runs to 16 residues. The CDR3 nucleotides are TGTGCCACCAGTGATATCGGCGGGGGGAGCACAGATACGCAGTATTTT. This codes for CATSDIGGGSTDTQYF.

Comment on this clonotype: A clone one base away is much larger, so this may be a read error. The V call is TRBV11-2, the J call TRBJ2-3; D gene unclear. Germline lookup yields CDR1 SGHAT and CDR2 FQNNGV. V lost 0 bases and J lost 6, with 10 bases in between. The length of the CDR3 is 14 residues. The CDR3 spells CASSLEIRWDTQYF. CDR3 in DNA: TGTGCCAGCAGCTTAGAGATCCGGTGGGATACGCAGTATTTT. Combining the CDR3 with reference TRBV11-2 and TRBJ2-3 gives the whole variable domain EAGVAQSPRYKIIEKRQSVAFWCNPISGHATLYWYQQILGQGPKLLIQFQNNGVVDDSQLPKDRFSAERLKGVDSTLKIQPAKLEDSAVYLCASSLEIRWDTQYFGPGTRLTVL.

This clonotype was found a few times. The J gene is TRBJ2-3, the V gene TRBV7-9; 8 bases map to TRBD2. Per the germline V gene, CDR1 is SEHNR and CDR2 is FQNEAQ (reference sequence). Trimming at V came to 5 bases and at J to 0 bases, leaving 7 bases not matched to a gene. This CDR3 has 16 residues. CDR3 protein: CASSPRLATSTDTQYF. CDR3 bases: TGTGCCAGCAGCCCGAGACTAGCGACTAGCACAGATACGCAGTATTTT. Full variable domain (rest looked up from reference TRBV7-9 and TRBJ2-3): DTGVSQNPRHKITKRGQNVTFRCDPISEHNRLYWYRQTLGQGPEFLTYFQNEAQLEKSRLLSDRFSAERPKGSFSTLEIQRTEQGDSAMYLCASSPRLATSTDTQYFGPGTRLTVL.